These 22 T cell receptor beta chains came from one sample sequenced in a study of T cells expressing NK-cell markers. TCRdb reprocessed the 5' RACE reads and keeps a single row for each CDR3 protein, giving no DNA. The repertoire table contains 350,000 to 400,000 distinct CDR3 sequences. Sequenced sample: blood T cells: a sorted CD56 or NKG2C T cell subset, CD4+ or CD8+ T cells, or bulk PBMC T cells (not recorded which). These receptor sequences come from a woman aged 45-59 years in good health.

The V and J genes are TRBV13 and TRBJ2-1; TCRdb selects TRBD2, and the lack of DNA leaves this call unchecked. Germline V gene sequence: CDR1 PRHDT, CDR2 FYEKMQ (reference sequence). The CDR3 length is 15 residues. The CDR3 region is CASSTRLAGESEQFF.

The chain is built from TRBV5-1 and TRBJ2-2; TCRdb's D gene call, TRBD1, goes unchecked for lack of DNA. Germline CDR1 reads SGHRS; CDR2 reads YFSETQ. The length of the CDR3 is 14 residues. The chain's CDR3 is CASSSRGTAGELFF.

The chain joins TRBV20-1 to TRBJ2-1; TCRdb indicates TRBD1, and absent DNA this call remains unverified. This CDR3 is built from 18 residues. Germline lookup yields CDR1 DFQATT and CDR2 SNEGSKA (reference sequence). CDR3 in amino acids: CSALSGTGGLWGHNEQFF.

CDR3 loop: CASNQGTGKKPQHF. The chain is built from TRBV6-6 and TRBJ1-5; without DNA, the TCRdb call of TRBD1 cannot be checked. Germline CDR1 reads MNHNY; CDR2 reads SVGAGI (reference sequence). The CDR3 sequence is 14 residues long.

CDR3 protein: CASSLMAEAYEQYF. The chain recombines TRBV7-6 with TRBJ2-7. In germline, CDR1 is SGHVS, CDR2 FNYEAQ. This CDR3 has 14 amino acids.

The CDR3 sequence is CASSLVGGTGNEQFF. The rearrangement uses TRBV5-1 and TRBJ2-1; lacking DNA, the TRBD1 call made by TCRdb goes unchecked. This CDR3 spans 15 amino acids. Looked up from germline, CDR1 is SGHRS and CDR2 is YFSETQ.

The chain joins TRBV4-1 to TRBJ2-7; TCRdb selects TRBD2, and the lack of DNA leaves this call unchecked. Germline V gene lookup returns CDR1 MGHRA and CDR2 YSYEKL. This CDR3 is built from 19 residues. The CDR3 region is CASSQDMASGTLTFYEQYF.

The chain is built from TRBV4-1 and TRBJ1-1; TCRdb calls TRBD1, which cannot be checked without DNA. Germline V lookup: CDR1 MGHRA, CDR2 YSYEKL. CDR3 size: 15 residues. CDR3 residues: CASSLVATGSAEAFF.

The chain joins TRBV7-2 to TRBJ1-2. Germline V lookup: CDR1 SGHTA, CDR2 FQGNSA. This CDR3 spans 11 amino acids. The CDR3 here is CASSSGPGYTF.

The V gene is TRBV7-6, the J gene TRBJ2-5; TCRdb's D call of TRBD1 is untestable without DNA. Germline assignment: CDR1 SGHVS and CDR2 FNYEAQ. The CDR3 is 15 amino acids. Here the CDR3 reads CASSLGGQPWETQYF.

The chain links TRBV5-1 to TRBJ2-4; TCRdb gives TRBD1 as the D gene, but with no DNA this cannot be confirmed. CDR3 length equals 17 residues. Germline-derived CDR1 and CDR2 are SGHRS and YFSETQ. This CDR3 is CASSSAGTGLSKNIQYF.

The chain is built from TRBV5-4 and TRBJ2-6; TCRdb reports TRBD1, a call that lacks DNA to check it against. The CDR3 spans 18 residues. Per germline, CDR1 SGHNT and CDR2 YYREEE (reference sequence). CDR3 protein: CASSLGPRGLPGANVLTF.

The chain recombines TRBV7-9 with TRBJ1-1. Germline loops: CDR1 SEHNR, CDR2 FQNEAQ (reference sequence). This CDR3 is 15 amino acids long. CDR3 sequence reads: CASSGGRDQNTEAFF.

The V gene is TRBV21-1, the J gene TRBJ2-3; TCRdb outputs TRBD2, but without DNA this stays unchecked. TRBV21-1 is noted as a pseudogene. There are 15 residues in the CDR3. The CDR3 reads CASSSLAERTDTQYF.

The V gene is TRBV9, the J gene TRBJ2-6. The CDR3 sequence is 17 residues long. The germline CDR1 and CDR2 sequences are SGDLS and YYNGEE. The CDR3 is CASSVGGQISGANVLTF.

The chain combines TRBV5-8 with TRBJ1-2; as DNA is missing, the TRBD1 call by TCRdb cannot be tested. This CDR3 is 13 amino acids long. CDR1 and CDR2 (germline): SGHTS, YDEGEE. The CDR3 spells CASRLDRLGGYTF.

The rearrangement links TRBV5-1 to TRBJ2-3; TCRdb indicates TRBD2, and absent DNA this call remains unverified. The CDR3 covers 12 residues. The germline gives CDR1 SGHRS, CDR2 YFSETQ. Here the CDR3 reads CASSLVTNTQYF.

The V gene is TRBV6-2 or TRBV6-3, the J gene TRBJ2-1. The CDR3 is 15 amino acids. Germline CDR1 MNHEY, CDR2 SVGEGT. CDR3 sequence: CASRGESRSYNEQFF.

The chain links TRBV12-3 or TRBV12-4 to TRBJ2-7; TCRdb picks TRBD2, but there is no DNA to check that call. The CDR3 runs to 14 residues. The CDR3 sequence is CASSPHEKENEQYF.

The chain links TRBV19 to TRBJ2-4; no DNA is available, so the TRBD1 call from TCRdb remains unchecked. Germline V gene lookup returns CDR1 LNHDA and CDR2 SQIVND (reference sequence). The CDR3 has 18 amino acids. The CDR3 loop reads CASSPGAGQVSMGGIQYF.

This chain links TRBV30 with TRBJ1-2; TCRdb lists TRBD1, though no DNA is available to test this call. The CDR3 covers 15 residues. Germline V gene sequence: CDR1 GTSNPN, CDR2 SVGIG (reference sequence). CDR3 protein: CAWSVRGVLNYGYTF.

V usage is TRBV5-6 and J usage is TRBJ1-4; the D call of TRBD1 rests on TCRdb alone, since no DNA is present to check it. Germline loops: CDR1 SGHDT, CDR2 YYEEEE. The CDR3 is 17 amino acids. The CDR3 is CASSLEGQDYTLAKLFF. The whole variable domain, remainder taken from reference TRBV5-6 and TRBJ1-4, is DAGVTQSPTHLIKTRGQQVTLRCSPKSGHDTVSWYQQALGQGPQFIFQYYEEEERQRGNFPDRFSGHQFPNYSSELNVNALLLGDSALYLCASSLEGQDYTLAKLFFGSGTQLSVL.